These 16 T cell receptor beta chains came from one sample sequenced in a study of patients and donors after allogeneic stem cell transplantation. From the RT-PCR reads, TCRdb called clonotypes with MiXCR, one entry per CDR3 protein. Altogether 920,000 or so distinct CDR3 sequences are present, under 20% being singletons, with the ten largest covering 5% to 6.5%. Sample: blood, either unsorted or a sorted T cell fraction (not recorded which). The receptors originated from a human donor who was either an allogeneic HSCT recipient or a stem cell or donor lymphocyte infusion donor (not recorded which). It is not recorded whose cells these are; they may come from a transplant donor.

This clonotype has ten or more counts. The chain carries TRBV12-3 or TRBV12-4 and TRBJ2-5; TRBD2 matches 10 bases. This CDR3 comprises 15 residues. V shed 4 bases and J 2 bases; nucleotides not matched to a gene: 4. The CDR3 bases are TGTGCCAGCAGTTGGGGGACTAGCGAACAAGAGACCCAGTACTTC. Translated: CASSWGTSEQETQYF.

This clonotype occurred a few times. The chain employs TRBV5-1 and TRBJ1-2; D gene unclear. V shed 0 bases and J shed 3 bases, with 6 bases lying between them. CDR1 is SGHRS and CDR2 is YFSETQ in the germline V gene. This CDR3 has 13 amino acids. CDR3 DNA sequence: TGCGCCAGCAGCTTGGTCCCGGACTATGGCTACACCTTC. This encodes CASSLVPDYGYTF.

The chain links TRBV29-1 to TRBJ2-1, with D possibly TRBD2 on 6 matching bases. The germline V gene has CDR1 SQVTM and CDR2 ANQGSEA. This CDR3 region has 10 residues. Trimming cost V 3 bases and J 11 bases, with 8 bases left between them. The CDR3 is CSVEGGQQFF. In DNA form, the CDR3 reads TGCAGCGTTGAGGGGGGACAGCAGTTCTTC.

CDR3 DNA: TGTGCCAGCAGCCAAAGGGGGGACAGGGGAAACGAGACCCAGTACTTC. Protein product: CASSQRGDRGNETQYF. This chain connects TRBV21-1 to TRBJ2-5; the DNA was not compared with TRBD1, the D call given in the table. TRBV21-1 represents a pseudogene. The CDR3 consists of 16 residues.

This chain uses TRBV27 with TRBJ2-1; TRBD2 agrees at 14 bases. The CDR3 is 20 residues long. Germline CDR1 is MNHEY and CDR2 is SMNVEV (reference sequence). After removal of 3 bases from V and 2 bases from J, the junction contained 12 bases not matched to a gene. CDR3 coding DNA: TGTGCCAGCAGTTTCACCACCCCGGGGACTAGCGGGAGTACCTACAATGAGCAGTTCTTC. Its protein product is CASSFTTPGTSGSTYNEQFF.

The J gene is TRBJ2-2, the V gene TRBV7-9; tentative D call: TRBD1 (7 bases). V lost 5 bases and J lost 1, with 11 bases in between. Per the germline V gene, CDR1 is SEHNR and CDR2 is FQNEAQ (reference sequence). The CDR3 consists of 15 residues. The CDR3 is CASSPGGRNTGELFF. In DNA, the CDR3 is TGTGCCAGCAGCCCAGGGGGGAGGAACACCGGGGAGCTGTTTTTT.

CDR3 region: CSVGLGWTGELFF. Written as DNA, the CDR3 is TGCAGCGTTGGGCTTGGTTGGACCGGGGAGCTGTTTTTT. The chain has TRBV29-1 and TRBJ2-2; no clear D. Germline-derived CDR1 and CDR2 are SQVTM and ANQGSEA. V gave up 4 bases and J gave up 5 bases, with 11 bases separating them. The length of the CDR3 is 13 residues.

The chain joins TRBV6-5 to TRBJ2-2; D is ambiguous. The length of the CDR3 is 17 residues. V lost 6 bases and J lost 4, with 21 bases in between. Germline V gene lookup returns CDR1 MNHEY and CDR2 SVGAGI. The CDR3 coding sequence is TGTGCCAGCAGCTACGCCGACTTCTTCAACCCCACCGGGGAGCTGTTTTTT. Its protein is CASSYADFFNPTGELFF.

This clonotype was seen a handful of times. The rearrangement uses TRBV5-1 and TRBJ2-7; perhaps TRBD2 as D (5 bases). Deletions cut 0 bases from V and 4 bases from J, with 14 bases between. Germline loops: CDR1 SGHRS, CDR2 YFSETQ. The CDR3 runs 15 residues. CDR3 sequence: CASSLGGVGPYEQYF. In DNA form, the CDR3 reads TGCGCCAGCAGCTTGGGGGGAGTTGGTCCTTACGAGCAGTACTTC.

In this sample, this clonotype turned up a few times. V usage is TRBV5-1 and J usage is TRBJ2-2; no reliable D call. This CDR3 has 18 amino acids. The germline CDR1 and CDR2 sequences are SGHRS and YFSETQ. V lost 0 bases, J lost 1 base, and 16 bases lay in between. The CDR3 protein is CASSLASAVGGNTGELFF. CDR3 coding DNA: TGCGCCAGCAGCTTGGCCTCAGCTGTAGGCGGGAACACCGGGGAGCTGTTTTTT.

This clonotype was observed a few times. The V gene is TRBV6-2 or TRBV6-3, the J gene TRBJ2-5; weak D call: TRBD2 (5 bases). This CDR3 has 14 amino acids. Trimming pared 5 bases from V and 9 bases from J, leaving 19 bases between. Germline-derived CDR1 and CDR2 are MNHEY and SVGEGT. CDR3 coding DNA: TGTGCCAGCAGTCTGGACTGGGCGAGATCGGCCCAGTACTTC. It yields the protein CASSLDWARSAQYF.

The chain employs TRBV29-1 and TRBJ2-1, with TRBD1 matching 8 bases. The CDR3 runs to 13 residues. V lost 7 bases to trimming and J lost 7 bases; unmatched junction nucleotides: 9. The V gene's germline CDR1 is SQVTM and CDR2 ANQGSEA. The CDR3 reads CSAGTDRGNEQFF. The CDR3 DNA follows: TGCAGCGCCGGAACCGACAGGGGAAATGAGCAGTTCTTC.

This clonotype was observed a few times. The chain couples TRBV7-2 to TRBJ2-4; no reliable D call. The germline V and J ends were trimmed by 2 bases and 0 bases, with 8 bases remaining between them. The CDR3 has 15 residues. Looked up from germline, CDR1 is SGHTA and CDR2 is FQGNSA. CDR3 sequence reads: CASSLRTGAKNIQYF. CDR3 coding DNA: TGTGCCAGCAGCTTACGGACGGGAGCCAAAAACATTCAGTACTTC.

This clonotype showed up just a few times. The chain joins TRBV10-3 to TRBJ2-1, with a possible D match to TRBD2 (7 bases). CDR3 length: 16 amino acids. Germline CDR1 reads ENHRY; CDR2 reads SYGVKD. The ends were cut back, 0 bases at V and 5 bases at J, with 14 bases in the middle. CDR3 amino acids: CAISESGRGGDNEQFF. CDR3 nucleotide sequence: TGTGCCATCAGTGAGTCGGGCAGGGGAGGGGACAATGAGCAGTTCTTC.

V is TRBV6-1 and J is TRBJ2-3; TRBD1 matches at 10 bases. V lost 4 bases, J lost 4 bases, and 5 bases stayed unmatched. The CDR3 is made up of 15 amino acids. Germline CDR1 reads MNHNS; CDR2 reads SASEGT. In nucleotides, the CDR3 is TGTGCCAGCAGTGGACAGGGGGCGAGGGCAGATACGCAGTATTTT. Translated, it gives CASSGQGARADTQYF.

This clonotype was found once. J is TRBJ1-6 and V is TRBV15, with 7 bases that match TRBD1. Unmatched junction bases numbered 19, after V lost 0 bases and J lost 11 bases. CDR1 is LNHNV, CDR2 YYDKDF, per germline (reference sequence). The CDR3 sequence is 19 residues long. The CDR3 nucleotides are TGTGCCACCAGCAGAGATCAAGGGCAGAGGGCGACAGGGAGGCCACCCCTCCACTTT. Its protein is CATSRDQGQRATGRPPLHF.